The following is a TCR beta chain sequence with its context. This entry comes from a study of blood T cell repertoires in COVID-19. About the study: The samples span acute and convalescent COVID-19 from the United States, Italy and Spain. Sample material is recorded as cDNA or gDNA derived from T cells, B-cell-depleted T cells, or PBMCs.

V gave up 2 bases and J gave up 4 bases, with 15 bases separating them. Germline V CDR1 and CDR2: LGHNT, FRNRAP. The CDR3 spans 15 residues. Authors' analysis steps: Nucleated cell counts were estimated from reference gene primer amplification. Assay used: immunoSEQ multiplex PCR; TCRdb lists only in-frame clones, some missing. V and J calls and clone size are as listed in that table; D and trimming were resolved from the DNA. This table holds 150,000 or so clones, more than 80% found once. Sequencing was done on a sample of peripheral blood. This sequence originates from a human donor in a cohort sampled during active COVID-19. This chain joins TRBV12-5 and TRBJ2-7; D may be TRBD2 (6 bases). The CDR3 is CASGLTNTGDYEQYF. In DNA form, the CDR3 reads TGTGCTAGTGGTTTGACCAACACGGGGGATTACGAGCAGTACTTC.